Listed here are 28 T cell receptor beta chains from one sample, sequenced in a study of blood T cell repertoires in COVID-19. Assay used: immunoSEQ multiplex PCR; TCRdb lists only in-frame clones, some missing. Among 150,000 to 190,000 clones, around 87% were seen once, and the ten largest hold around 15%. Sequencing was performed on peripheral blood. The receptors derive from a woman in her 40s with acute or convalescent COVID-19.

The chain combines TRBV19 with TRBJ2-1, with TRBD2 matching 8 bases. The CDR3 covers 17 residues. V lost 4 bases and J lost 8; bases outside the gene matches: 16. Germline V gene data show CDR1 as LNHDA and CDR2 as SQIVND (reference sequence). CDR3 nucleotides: TGTGCCAGTAGTAGAAACCCAGCGGGAGCGGGTGTTTATGAGCAGTTCTTC. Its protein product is CASSRNPAGAGVYEQFF.

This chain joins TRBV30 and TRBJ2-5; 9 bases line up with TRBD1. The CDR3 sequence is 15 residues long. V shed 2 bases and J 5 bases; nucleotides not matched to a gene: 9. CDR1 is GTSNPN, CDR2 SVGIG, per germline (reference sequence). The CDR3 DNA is TGTGCCTGGAGTATTAACAGGGGGCGTGGGGAGACCCAGTACTTC. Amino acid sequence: CAWSINRGRGETQYF. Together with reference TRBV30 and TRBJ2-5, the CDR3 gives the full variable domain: SQTIHQWPATLVQPVGSPLSLECTVEGTSNPNLYWYRQAAGRGLQLLFYSVGIGQISSEVPQNLSASRPQDRQFILSSKKLLLSDSGFYLCAWSINRGRGETQYFGPGTRLLVL.

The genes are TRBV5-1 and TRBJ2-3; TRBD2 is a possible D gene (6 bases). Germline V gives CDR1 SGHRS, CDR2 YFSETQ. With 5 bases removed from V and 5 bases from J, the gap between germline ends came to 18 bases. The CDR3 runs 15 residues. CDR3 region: CASRTAGGNRDTQYF. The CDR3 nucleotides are TGCGCCAGCAGGACGGCAGGAGGGAACAGAGATACGCAGTATTTT.

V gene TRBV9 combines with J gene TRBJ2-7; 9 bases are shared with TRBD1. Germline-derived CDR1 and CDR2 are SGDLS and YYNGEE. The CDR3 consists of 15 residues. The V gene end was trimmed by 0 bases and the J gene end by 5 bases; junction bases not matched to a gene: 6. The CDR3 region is CASSVAGQGYNEQYF. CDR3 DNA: TGTGCCAGCAGCGTAGCAGGACAGGGGTACAACGAGCAGTACTTC.

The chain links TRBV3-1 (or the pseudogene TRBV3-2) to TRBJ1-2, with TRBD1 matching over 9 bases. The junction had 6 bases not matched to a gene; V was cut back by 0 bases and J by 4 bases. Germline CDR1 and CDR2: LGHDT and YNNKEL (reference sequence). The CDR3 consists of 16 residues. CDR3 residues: CASSQDGTGSPYGYTF. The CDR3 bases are TGTGCCAGCAGCCAAGACGGGACAGGGTCTCCCTATGGCTACACCTTC.

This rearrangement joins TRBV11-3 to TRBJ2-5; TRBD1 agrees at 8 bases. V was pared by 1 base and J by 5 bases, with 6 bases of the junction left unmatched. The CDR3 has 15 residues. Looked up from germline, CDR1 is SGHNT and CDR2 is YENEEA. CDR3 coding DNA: TGTGCCAGCAGCTTAGGGGGGACAGGTAGCGAGACCCAGTACTTC. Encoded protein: CASSLGGTGSETQYF.

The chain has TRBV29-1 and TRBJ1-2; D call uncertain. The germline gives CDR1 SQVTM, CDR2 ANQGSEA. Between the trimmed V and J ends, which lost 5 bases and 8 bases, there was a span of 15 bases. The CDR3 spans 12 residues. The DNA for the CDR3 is TGCAGCGTTTTGGGCGAGGGTGACGGCTACACCTTC. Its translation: CSVLGEGDGYTF.

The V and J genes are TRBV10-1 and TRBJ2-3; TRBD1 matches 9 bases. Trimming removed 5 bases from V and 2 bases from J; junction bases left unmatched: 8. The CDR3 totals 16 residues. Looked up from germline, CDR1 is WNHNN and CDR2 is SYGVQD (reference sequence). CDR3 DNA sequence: TGCGCCAGCAGTCCCGTACAGGGGGCACCCACAGATACGCAGTATTTT. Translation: CASSPVQGAPTDTQYF.

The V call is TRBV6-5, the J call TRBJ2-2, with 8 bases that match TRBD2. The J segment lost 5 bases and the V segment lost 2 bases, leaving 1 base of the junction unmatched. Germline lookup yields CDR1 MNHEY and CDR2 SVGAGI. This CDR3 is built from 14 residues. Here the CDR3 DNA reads TGTGCCAGCAGTTACGCTAGCGGGACCGGGGAGCTGTTTTTT. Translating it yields CASSYASGTGELFF.

CDR3 residues: CASSLTSGYTF. CDR3 nucleotide sequence: TGTGCCAGCAGCTTAACATCAGGCTACACCTTC. The chain recombines TRBV11-2 with TRBJ1-2; D is unclear. Trimming shortened V by 2 bases and J by 8 bases, and 6 bases separated the two germline ends. This CDR3 is 11 amino acids long. Germline assignment: CDR1 SGHAT and CDR2 FQNNGV.

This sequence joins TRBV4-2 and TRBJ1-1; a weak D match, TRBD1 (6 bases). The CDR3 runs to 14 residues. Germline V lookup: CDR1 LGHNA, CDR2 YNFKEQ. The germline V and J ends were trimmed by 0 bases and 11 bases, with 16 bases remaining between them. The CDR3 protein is CASSQEMGARTAFF. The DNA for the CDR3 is TGTGCCAGCAGCCAAGAAATGGGGGCGCGGACCGCTTTCTTT.

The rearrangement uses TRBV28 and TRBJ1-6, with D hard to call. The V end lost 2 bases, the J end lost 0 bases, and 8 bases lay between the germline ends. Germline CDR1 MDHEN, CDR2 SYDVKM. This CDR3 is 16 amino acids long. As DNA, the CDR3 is TGTGCCAGCAGTTTAGAGGGTCACTCCTATAATTCACCCCTCCACTTT. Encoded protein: CASSLEGHSYNSPLHF.

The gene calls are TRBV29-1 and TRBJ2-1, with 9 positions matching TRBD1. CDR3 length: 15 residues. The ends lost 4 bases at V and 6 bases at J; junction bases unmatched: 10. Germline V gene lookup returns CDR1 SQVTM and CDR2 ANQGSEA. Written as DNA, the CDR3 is TGCAGCGTTGGTCCCGGGACAGGGTCGGGCAATGAGCAGTTCTTC. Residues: CSVGPGTGSGNEQFF.

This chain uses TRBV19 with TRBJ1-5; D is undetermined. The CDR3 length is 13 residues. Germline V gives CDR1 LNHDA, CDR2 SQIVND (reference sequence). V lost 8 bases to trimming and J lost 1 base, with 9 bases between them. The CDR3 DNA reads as TGTGCCAGTGCGGACTCCAGCAATCAGCCCCAGCATTTT. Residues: CASADSSNQPQHF.

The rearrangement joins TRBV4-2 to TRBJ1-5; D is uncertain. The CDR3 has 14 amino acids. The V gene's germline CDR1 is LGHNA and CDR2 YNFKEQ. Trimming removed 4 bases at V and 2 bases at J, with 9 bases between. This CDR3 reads CASSPMAGNQPQHF. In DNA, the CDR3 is TGTGCCAGCAGCCCGATGGCTGGCAATCAGCCCCAGCATTTT.

The CDR3 here is CASSTRRNSGRETQYF. CDR3 DNA: TGTGCCAGCAGCACCCGCCGAAATAGCGGGAGAGAGACCCAGTACTTC. This chain connects TRBV9 to TRBJ2-5, with 9 nucleotides matching TRBD2. The CDR3 sequence is 16 residues long. V shed 4 bases, J shed 4 bases, and the junction held 11 bases outside the gene matches. The germline V gene has CDR1 SGDLS and CDR2 YYNGEE.

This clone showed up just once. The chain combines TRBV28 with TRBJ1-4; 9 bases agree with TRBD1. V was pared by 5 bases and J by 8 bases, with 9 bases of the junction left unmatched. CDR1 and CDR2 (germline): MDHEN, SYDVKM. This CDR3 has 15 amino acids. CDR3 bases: TGTGCCAGCAGTGAACATACAGGGGGCGAGGAAAAACTGTTTTTT. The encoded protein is CASSEHTGGEEKLFF.

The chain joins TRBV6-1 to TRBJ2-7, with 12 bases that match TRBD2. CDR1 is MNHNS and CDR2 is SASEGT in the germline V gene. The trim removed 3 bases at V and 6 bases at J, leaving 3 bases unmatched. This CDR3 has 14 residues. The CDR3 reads CASSDGLAGSEQYF. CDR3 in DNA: TGTGCCAGCAGTGACGGACTAGCGGGATCCGAGCAGTACTTC.

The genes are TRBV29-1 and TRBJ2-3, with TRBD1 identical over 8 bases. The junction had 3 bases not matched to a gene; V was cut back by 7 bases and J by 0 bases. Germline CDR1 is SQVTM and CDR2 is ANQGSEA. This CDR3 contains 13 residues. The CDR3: CSAWTGSTDTQYF. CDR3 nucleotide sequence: TGCAGCGCCTGGACAGGGAGCACAGATACGCAGTATTTT.

Here the CDR3 reads CASSFLHASALYEQYF. The DNA of the CDR3 is TGTGCCAGCAGCTTCCTCCATGCTAGCGCCCTTTACGAGCAGTACTTC. The V gene is TRBV5-8, the J gene TRBJ2-7; D perhaps matches TRBD2 (6 bases). Germline V gene data show CDR1 as SGHTS and CDR2 as YDEGEE. The CDR3 has 16 residues. V was clipped by 2 bases and J by 4 bases, with 19 bases between them.

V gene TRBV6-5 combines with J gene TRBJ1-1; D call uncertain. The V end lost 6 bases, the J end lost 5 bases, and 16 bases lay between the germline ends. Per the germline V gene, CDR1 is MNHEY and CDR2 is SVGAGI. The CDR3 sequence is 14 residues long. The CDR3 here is CASRDNTGWTEAFF. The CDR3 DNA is TGTGCCAGCAGAGACAACACCGGTTGGACTGAAGCTTTCTTT.

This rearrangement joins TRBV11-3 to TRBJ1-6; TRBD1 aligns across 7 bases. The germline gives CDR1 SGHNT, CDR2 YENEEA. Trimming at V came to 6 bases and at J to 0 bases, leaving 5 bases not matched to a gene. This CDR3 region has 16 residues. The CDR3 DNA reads TGTGCCAGCAGACTACAGGGGAGCTCCTATAATTCACCCCTCCACTTT. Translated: CASRLQGSSYNSPLHF.

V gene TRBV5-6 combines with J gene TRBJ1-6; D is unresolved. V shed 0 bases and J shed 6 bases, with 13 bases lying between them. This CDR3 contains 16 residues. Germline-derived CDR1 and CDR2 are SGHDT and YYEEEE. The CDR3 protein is CASSLGGGKVNSPLHF. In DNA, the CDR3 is TGTGCCAGCAGCTTGGGTGGAGGGAAAGTTAATTCACCCCTCCACTTT.

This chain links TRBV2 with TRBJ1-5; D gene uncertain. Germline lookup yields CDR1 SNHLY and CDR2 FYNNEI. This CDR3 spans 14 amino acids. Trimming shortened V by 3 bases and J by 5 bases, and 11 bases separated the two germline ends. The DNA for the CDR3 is TGTGCCAGCAGTGACTTTGACACCCATCAGCCCCAGCATTTT. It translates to CASSDFDTHQPQHF.

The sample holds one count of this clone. CDR3 sequence: CASSPRRGGNQPQHF. CDR3 sequence (DNA): TGTGCCAGCAGCCCACGGAGGGGTGGCAATCAGCCCCAGCATTTT. This chain links TRBV7-8 with TRBJ1-5; weak D call: TRBD1 (5 bases). The germline CDR1 and CDR2 sequences are SGHVS and FQNEAQ. The CDR3 runs to 15 residues. Trimming shortened V by 5 bases and J by 2 bases, and 13 bases separated the two germline ends. The whole variable domain, filled in from reference TRBV7-8 and TRBJ1-5, reads GAGVSQSPRYKVAKRGQDVALRCDPISGHVSLFWYQQALGQGPEFLTYFQNEAQLDKSGLPSDRFFAERPEGSVSTLKIQRTQQEDSAVYLCASSPRRGGNQPQHFGDGTRLSIL.

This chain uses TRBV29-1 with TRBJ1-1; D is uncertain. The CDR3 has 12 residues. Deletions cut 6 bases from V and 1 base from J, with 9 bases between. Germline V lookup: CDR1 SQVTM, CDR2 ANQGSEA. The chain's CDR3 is CSVGEPNTEAFF. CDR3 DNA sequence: TGCAGCGTCGGAGAACCGAACACTGAAGCTTTCTTT.

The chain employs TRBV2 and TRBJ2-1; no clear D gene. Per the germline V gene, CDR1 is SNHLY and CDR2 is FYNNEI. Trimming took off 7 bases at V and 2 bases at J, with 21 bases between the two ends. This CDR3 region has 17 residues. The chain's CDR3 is CASISFAGLMTYNEQFF. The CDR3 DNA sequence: TGTGCCAGCATTTCGTTCGCTGGGCTTATGACCTACAATGAGCAGTTCTTC.

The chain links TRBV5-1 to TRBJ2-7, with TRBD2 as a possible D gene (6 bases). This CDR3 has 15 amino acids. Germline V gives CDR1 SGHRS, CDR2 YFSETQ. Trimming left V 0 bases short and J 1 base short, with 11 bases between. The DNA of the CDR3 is TGCGCCAGCAGCTTGGCGGGAGAGCGGTCCTACGAGCAGTACTTC. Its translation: CASSLAGERSYEQYF. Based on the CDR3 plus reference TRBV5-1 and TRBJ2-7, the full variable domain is KAGVTQTPRYLIKTRGQQVTLSCSPISGHRSVSWYQQTPGQGLQFLFEYFSETQRNKGNFPGRFSGRQFSNSRSEMNVSTLELGDSALYLCASSLAGERSYEQYFGPGTRLTVT.